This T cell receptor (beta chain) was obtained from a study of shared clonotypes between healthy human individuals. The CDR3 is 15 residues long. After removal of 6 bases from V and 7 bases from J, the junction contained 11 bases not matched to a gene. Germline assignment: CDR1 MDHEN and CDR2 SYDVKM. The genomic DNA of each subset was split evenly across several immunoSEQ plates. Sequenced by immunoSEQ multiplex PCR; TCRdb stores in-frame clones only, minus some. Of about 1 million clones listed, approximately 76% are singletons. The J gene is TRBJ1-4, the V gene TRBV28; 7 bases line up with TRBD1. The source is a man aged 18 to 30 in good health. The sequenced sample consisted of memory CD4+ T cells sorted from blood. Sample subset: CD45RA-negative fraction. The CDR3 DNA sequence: TGTGCCAGCAGCTTTCGACAGGGTGGGGCTGAAAAACTGTTTTTT. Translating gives CASSFRQGGAEKLFF.